Described below is a single T cell receptor (beta chain) sequence and its context. The antigen is unknown. Measured with immunoSEQ multiplex PCR; TCRdb has only the in-frame clones, and not every one. The repertoire holds over 200,000 clones, with around 80% as singletons. This sample stems from a study of cytomegalovirus exposure and HLA in healthy donors. Regarding the study as a whole: Most observed TCR sequences were rare, whereas some public TCRs were detected in many donors. High specificity and sensitivity for cytomegalovirus status were reported for the classifier. Under in vitro conditions, a few CMV-associated chains were confirmed as specific for CMV antigens.

The CDR3 extends over 13 amino acids. The trim removed 3 bases at V and 7 bases at J, leaving 4 bases unmatched. Germline CDR1 LGHNA, CDR2 YNFKEQ. Donors came from a validation cohort of some 130 subjects, distinct from the first 666-subject cohort. The specimen was PBMCs. The chain carries TRBV4-2 and TRBJ1-1, with 8 bases lining up with TRBD1. The source of this sequence is a woman in her thirties in good health and CMV-seropositive. This CDR3 is CASSHGQGFEAFF. The CDR3 nucleotides are TGTGCCAGCAGCCATGGACAGGGCTTTGAAGCTTTCTTT.